The sample holds many counts of the clone carrying this TCR beta chain. These data are taken from a study of T cells in Graves' hyperthyroidism and ophthalmopathy. TCR beta CDR3 sequences were amplified from RNA transcripts. TCR CDR3 underwent first-round RT-PCR with the HTBI primer set. One entry per CDR3 protein, called by TCRdb with MiXCR from the multiplex PCR reads. Of 300,000 to 350,000 distinct CDR3 sequences listed, roughly 15% are singletons. Stable disease denoted Graves' hyperthyroidism without ophthalmopathy progression within 18 months. Orbital computed tomography and thyroid ultrasound, together with serum TRAb and thyroxine and clinical symptoms, were used for diagnoses. The CDR3 spans 15 residues. Germline-derived CDR1 and CDR2 are DFQATT and SNEGSKA (reference sequence). V lost 0 bases, J lost 8 bases, and 19 bases lay in between.

This receptor was taken from a man under 40 with Graves' hyperthyroidism. J is TRBJ1-2 and V is TRBV20-1; no clear D. Sequencing input: blood. The chain's CDR3 is CSARDSGVQTLGYTF. The CDR3 nucleotides read TGCAGTGCTAGAGATTCAGGCGTGCAGACGTTAGGCTACACCTTC.